What follows are 5 T cell receptor beta chains derived from one specimen sequenced in a study of CD8+ T cells in alopecia areata (dated by TCRdb to about 2018). Pooled mouse cutaneous lymph node cells were stained for CD4, CD8alpha, NKG2D, NKG2ACE and other markers and were then sorted on a BD Influx. Libraries were built with the immunoSEQ multiplex PCR assay. RNA was extracted from all samples and reverse transcribed into cDNA as template for TCR sequencing. In its TCRdb copy, this immuneACCESS table keeps in-frame sequences only and misses some clones. Where compared with another copy, unresolved V genes explain less than half of these, and the others have no known cause. Listed for this sample are about 270,000 clones, none observed only a single time. Clones ranked in the top ten supply more than 0.95% of the sample. Sequenced input: CD4+ T cells sorted from a lymph node. Receptor source: a C3H/HeJ mouse with alopecia areata. The strain's MHC haplotype is H2-k.

As concerns this clone: Gene labels here are mouse ones. The read gets to within 3 residues of the CDR3 end, and the germline J gene fills in the rest. The rearrangement uses TRBV13-1 and TRBJ1-3, with D unresolved. V lost 5 bases and J lost 7, with 10 bases in between. This CDR3 comprises 12 residues. CDR1 NSHNY and CDR2 SYGAGN come from the germline V gene. The CDR3 reads CASSHTSNTLYF. CDR3 bases read: TGTGCCAGCAGCCACACATCTAATACG.

The table lists this clone with a few counts. Mouse gene names and germline throughout. The CDR3 end falls 4 residues outside the read, so it is completed with the germline J gene. The identical CDR3 is also encoded by other nucleotide sequences in the sample. This chain joins TRBV1 and TRBJ2-4; D gene ambiguous. The germline V gene encodes CDR1 NSQYPW and CDR2 LRSPGD (reference sequence). The V end lost 1 base, the J end lost 0 bases, and 5 bases lay between the germline ends. The CDR3 loop spans 14 amino acids. The sequenced CDR3 bases are TGCACCTGCAGTGCAGGGGGAAGTCAAAAC. It is translated as CTCSAGGSQN. The entire CDR3 protein reads CTCSAGGSQNTLYF.

This clone showed up just a few times. Gene names are the mouse ones. The read ends 4 residues shy of where the CDR3 ends; the end is completed using the germline J gene. The same CDR3 is also encoded by other DNA sequences in this sample. The chain combines TRBV31 with TRBJ2-1, with 7 bases identical to TRBD2. V was pared by 1 base and J by 2 bases, with 2 bases of the junction left unmatched. This CDR3 is built from 14 residues. CDR1 is GKSSPN, CDR2 SITVG, per germline. This chain's CDR3 is CAWSPGGDYAEQFF. CDR3 bases read: TGTGCCTGGAGTCCCGGGGGGGACTATGCT.

The sample holds a few counts of this clone. Genes here carry mouse names. Read data end 4 residues before the CDR3 end; the end is taken from the germline J gene. The same CDR3 arises from other DNA sequences in this sample as well. This chain connects TRBV1 to TRBJ2-1, with D possibly being TRBD1 (6 bases). The V gene's germline CDR1 is NSQYPW and CDR2 LRSPGD (reference sequence). V lost 4 bases, J lost 3 bases, and 10 bases lay in between. The CDR3 has 14 residues. The CDR3 region is CTCSERDIYAEQFF. The covered CDR3 bases are TGCACCTGCAGTGAGCGGGACATCTATGCT.

This clone was found a few times. Gene and germline names: mouse. The read is 4 residues too short to cover the CDR3 end, so that end is filled in from the germline J gene. The chain is built from TRBV19 and TRBJ2-1, with 10 nucleotides matching TRBD2. V shed 3 bases and J 4 bases; nucleotides not matched to a gene: 4. The germline V gene has CDR1 FNHDT and CDR2 SITEND (reference sequence). CDR3 size: 15 residues. The CDR3 loop reads CASSTNWGGYAEQFF. The sequenced CDR3 bases are TGTGCCAGCAGTACGAACTGGGGGGGGTATGCT.